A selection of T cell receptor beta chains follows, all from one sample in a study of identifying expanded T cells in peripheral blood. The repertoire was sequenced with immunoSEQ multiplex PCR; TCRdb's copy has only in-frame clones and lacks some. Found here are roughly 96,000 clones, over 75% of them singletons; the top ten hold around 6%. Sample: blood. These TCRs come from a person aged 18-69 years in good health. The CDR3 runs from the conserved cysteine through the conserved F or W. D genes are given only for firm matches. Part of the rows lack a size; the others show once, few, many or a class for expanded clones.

DNA: TGTGCCAGCTCACCATCAGATACGCAGTATTTT
CDR3: CASSPSDTQYF
size: -
V: TRBV18
J: TRBJ2-3
D: -
length: 11

DNA: TGTGCCAGCACTAACACCTTCGGTGCAGATACGCAGTATTTT
CDR3: CASTNTFGADTQYF
size: -
V: TRBV27
J: TRBJ2-3
D: -
length: 14

DNA: TGTGCCAGCAGTTACTATAACCAGGGGGGGAGCTATGGCTACACCTTC
CDR3: CASSYYNQGGSYGYTF
size: once
V: TRBV6-6
J: TRBJ1-2
D: TRBD1
length: 16

DNA: TGTGCCAGCAGCTGGTCCCCTAGCGGGAGCCCTTACAATGAGCAGTTCTTC
CDR3: CASSWSPSGSPYNEQFF
size: -
V: TRBV7-9
J: TRBJ2-1
D: TRBD2
length: 17

DNA: TGTGCCAGCAGCGTAAACCCGGGACAGGGGAATTCACCCCTCCACTTT
CDR3: CASSVNPGQGNSPLHF
size: -
V: TRBV5-5
J: TRBJ1-6
D: TRBD1
length: 16

DNA: TGTGCCAGCAGCGGCGGGACTAGTTTAGACTTTGAGCAGTTCTTC
CDR3: CASSGGTSLDFEQFF
size: -
V: TRBV9
J: TRBJ2-1
D: TRBD2
length: 15

DNA: TGTGCCAGCAGTCGGGGGACCTATACGCAGTATTTT
CDR3: CASSRGTYTQYF
size: -
V: TRBV25-1
J: TRBJ2-3
D: -
length: 12

DNA: TGCGCCAGCAGCCAAGTGTATGAGAGCTCCTATAATTCACCCCTCCACTTT
CDR3: CASSQVYESSYNSPLHF
size: -
V: TRBV4-1
J: TRBJ1-6
D: -
length: 17

DNA: TGTGCCAGCAGTTGGAGTCGGGACGGTTCCTACGAGCAGTACTTC
CDR3: CASSWSRDGSYEQYF
size: -
V: TRBV6-5
J: TRBJ2-7
D: -
length: 15

DNA: TGTGCCAGTACCCCGGACAGGGCCGGAAACACCATATATTTT
CDR3: CASTPDRAGNTIYF
size: -
V: TRBV19
J: TRBJ1-3
D: TRBD1
length: 14

DNA: TGTGCCAGTACCACCCGGACCTATAGCAATCAGCCCCAGCATTTT
CDR3: CASTTRTYSNQPQHF
size: -
V: TRBV19
J: TRBJ1-5
D: -
length: 15

DNA: TGTGTTCAACTACCCCGCTACGGAAACACCATATATTTT
CDR3: CVQLPRYGNTIYF
size: -
V: TRBV2
J: TRBJ1-3
D: -
length: 13

DNA: TGTGCCTGGAGTGTACGGTCGAGCGAAAAACTGTTTTTT
CDR3: CAWSVRSSEKLFF
size: -
V: TRBV30
J: TRBJ1-4
D: -
length: 13

DNA: TGTGCCAGCAGTGGGCCGAACTCGGCCGCTACTAATGAAAAACTGTTTTTT
CDR3: CASSGPNSAATNEKLFF
size: -
V: TRBV2
J: TRBJ1-4
D: -
length: 17

DNA: TGTGCCAGCAGCCCAACCGGACAGGGGTTCTCTGAAGCTTTCTTT
CDR3: CASSPTGQGFSEAFF
size: -
V: TRBV13
J: TRBJ1-1
D: TRBD1
length: 15

DNA: TGTGCCTGGAGTGTGAAGGGTAGAGCTTTCTTT
CDR3: CAWSVKGRAFF
size: -
V: TRBV30
J: TRBJ1-1
D: -
length: 11

DNA: TGCGCCAGTTCGATTAGCGGGGTGGGTCGGGATACGCAGTATTTT
CDR3: CASSISGVGRDTQYF
size: -
V: TRBV4-1
J: TRBJ2-3
D: TRBD2
length: 15

DNA: TGTGCCAGCAGCTCCGCCCTTGTGGCTAACTATGGCTACACCTTC
CDR3: CASSSALVANYGYTF
size: -
V: TRBV7-8
J: TRBJ1-2
D: -
length: 15

DNA: TGTGCCTGGAGGACTAGCGGGGGGGCCGCCGGGGAGCTGTTTTTT
CDR3: CAWRTSGGAAGELFF
size: -
V: TRBV30
J: TRBJ2-2
D: TRBD2
length: 15

DNA: TGTGCCAGCAGTGAAACTGGGACCATCTATGGCTACACCTTC
CDR3: CASSETGTIYGYTF
size: -
V: TRBV6-1
J: TRBJ1-2
D: -
length: 14

DNA: TGTGCCTGGAGTACCGGACAGTATAACTATGGCTACACCTTC
CDR3: CAWSTGQYNYGYTF
size: few
V: TRBV30
J: TRBJ1-2
D: -
length: 14

DNA: TGCGCCAGCAGCCAAGAATGGGAAGCTGGAAACACCATATATTTT
CDR3: CASSQEWEAGNTIYF
size: -
V: TRBV4-3
J: TRBJ1-3
D: -
length: 15

DNA: TGTGCCAGCAGTGAAGGGGGTTACCAAGAGACCCAGTACTTC
CDR3: CASSEGGYQETQYF
size: -
V: TRBV6-5
J: TRBJ2-5
D: -
length: 14

DNA: TGTGCCAGCACCATCCCTCGGCAGGGGACAAACGAGCAGTACTTC
CDR3: CASTIPRQGTNEQYF
size: few
V: TRBV2
J: TRBJ2-7
D: -
length: 15

DNA: TGTGCCAGCAGCGGGGGCGGCTACGAGCAGTACTTC
CDR3: CASSGGGYEQYF
size: -
V: TRBV6-5
J: TRBJ2-7
D: -
length: 12

DNA: TGTGCCAGCAGCCCCCGGTTTAGCGGAGCCGTCTACAATGAGCAGTTCTTC
CDR3: CASSPRFSGAVYNEQFF
size: -
V: TRBV7-9
J: TRBJ2-1
D: -
length: 17

DNA: TGTGCCATCAGTGAGTCGGGTGAGCAGTACTTC
CDR3: CAISESGEQYF
size: -
V: TRBV10-3
J: TRBJ2-7
D: -
length: 11

DNA: TGTGCCTGGATAGCTCAATCGGGGACCCAGTACTTC
CDR3: CAWIAQSGTQYF
size: once
V: TRBV30
J: TRBJ2-5
D: -
length: 12